The clone carrying this T cell receptor (beta chain) was detected a few times. The germline V gene has CDR1 LNHDA and CDR2 SQIVND (reference sequence). V was trimmed by 0 bases and J by 2 bases, leaving 11 bases between them. This CDR3 is built from 15 residues. This sample stems from a study of PD-1 blockade in classical Hodgkin lymphoma. All patients relapsed after autologous stem cell transplantation, and brentuximab vedotin exposure varied. Profiled with immunoSEQ multiplex PCR; TCRdb holds only in-frame clones, not every one. The sample has tens of thousands of clones; 71% are singletons. V is TRBV19 and J is TRBJ2-7; D might be TRBD2 (6 bases). Sequenced here: peripheral blood mononuclear cells (PBMCs), sampled at baseline. The TCR sequence derives from a human donor with classical Hodgkin lymphoma. This CDR3 reads CASSIEGGGTYEQYF. The CDR3 bases are TGTGCCAGTAGTATAGAGGGGGGAGGCACCTACGAGCAGTACTTC.